These T cell receptor beta chains were read from a single sample in a study of T-cell reconstitution after alpha-beta-depleted transplantation in children. One entry per CDR3 protein, called by TCRdb with MiXCR from the PCR reads. The data contain about 200,000 distinct CDR3 sequences, 13% to 15% of them singletons. The material sequenced was PBMCs from the stem cell graft donor, taken from the stem cell graft. All receptors derive from a human donor who donated a stem cell graft to a child with acute lymphoblastic leukemia. The CDR3 runs from the conserved cysteine through the conserved F or W. The order of the fields is clone size, D gene, V gene, J gene, CDR3 protein, CDR3 DNA. The D gene is left open where the match is weak. Expanded clones are given a class, and other clones once, few, many or no size at all.

many,TRBD2,TRBV12-3/TRBV12-4,TRBJ2-7,CASRNLAGAGEQYF,TGTGCCAGCAGGAATCTAGCGGGAGCGGGGGAGCAGTACTTC
many,TRBD2,TRBV7-2,TRBJ2-3,CASSKGGGRGGDTQYF,TGTGCCAGCAGCAAAGGTGGCGGGAGGGGAGGAGATACGCAGTATTTT
few,.,TRBV11-2,TRBJ2-3,CASSLSDYTDTQYF,TGTGCCAGCAGCCTCTCGGACTACACAGATACGCAGTATTTT
many,TRBD1,TRBV7-2,TRBJ2-7,CASSLVGGQGIAYEQYF,TGTGCCAGCAGCTTAGTAGGAGGACAGGGGATTGCCTACGAGCAGTACTTC
many,TRBD2,TRBV6-1,TRBJ2-1,CASSVAGGSNEQFF,TGTGCCAGCAGTGTAGCGGGAGGGTCGAATGAGCAGTTCTTC
few,.,TRBV7-9,TRBJ2-3,CASSLTSSVRGDTQYF,TGTGCCAGCAGCTTGACATCTAGCGTAAGAGGAGATACGCAGTATTTT
many,.,TRBV29-1,TRBJ1-1,CSVISDYTEAFF,TGCAGCGTTATATCGGATTACACTGAAGCTTTCTTT
many,.,TRBV29-1,TRBJ2-1,CSVEKTAYNEQFF,TGCAGCGTTGAAAAAACAGCGTACAATGAGCAGTTCTTC
.,.,TRBV5-1,TRBJ2-3,CASSPGLGYGDEQYF,TGCGCCAGCAGTCCAGGGCTCGGGTATGGTGACGAGCAGTATTTC
many,.,TRBV11-3,TRBJ2-2,CASSLQRGVATGELFF,TGTGCCAGCAGCTTACAGAGGGGTGTCGCCACCGGGGAGCTGTTTTTT
few,.,TRBV11-3,TRBJ2-3,CASSPSPPGTSADTQYF,TGTGCCAGCAGCCCGTCCCCTCCGGGAACCTCCGCAGATACGCAGTATTTT
few,TRBD1,TRBV30,TRBJ1-1,CAWDRVNTEAFF,TGTGCCTGGGACAGGGTGAACACTGAAGCTTTCTTT
many,TRBD1,TRBV29-1,TRBJ1-2,CSIISRDSYGYTF,TGCAGCATCATATCTCGGGACAGCTATGGCTACACCTTC
many,.,TRBV12-3/TRBV12-4,TRBJ2-3,CASSLGNHRVTDTQYF,TGTGCCAGCAGTTTAGGGAACCACAGGGTAACAGATACGCAGTATTTT
few,.,TRBV5-1,TRBJ1-2,CASSLRGAGYGYTF,TGCGCCAGCAGCTTGAGGGGGGCCGGCTATGGCTACACCTTC
few,.,TRBV5-1,TRBJ2-3,CASWTEPGTDTQYF,TGCGCCAGCTGGACGGAGCCTGGCACAGATACGCAGTATTTT
many,.,TRBV20-1,TRBJ1-1,CSASWQGETEAFF,TGCAGTGCTAGTTGGCAGGGAGAGACTGAAGCTTTCTTT
many,TRBD1,TRBV5-1,TRBJ2-7,CASSVKDRAYEQYF,TGCGCCAGCAGTGTTAAAGACAGGGCCTACGAGCAGTACTTC
many,.,TRBV5-5,TRBJ1-2,CASSLGTTREGYTF,TGTGCCAGCAGCTTGGGAACGACCCGTGAGGGCTACACCTTC
few,TRBD2,TRBV29-1,TRBJ2-2,CSVEASGPTGELFF,TGCAGCGTTGAGGCTAGCGGCCCCACCGGGGAGCTGTTTTTT
.,TRBD1,TRBV27,TRBJ2-7,CASSPGTGRAYEQYF,TGTGCCAGCAGTCCCGGGACAGGGAGGGCGTACGAGCAGTACTTC
many,.,TRBV11-2,TRBJ2-5,CASSLAGRAQYF,TGTGCCAGCAGCTTAGCCGGTCGGGCCCAGTACTTC
many,.,TRBV15,TRBJ2-7,CATSGPLFGYEQYF,TGTGCCACCTCTGGGCCCCTTTTTGGCTACGAGCAGTACTTC
many,TRBD1,TRBV20-1,TRBJ1-1,CSAREGQVNEAFF,TGCAGTGCTAGGGAAGGACAGGTGAATGAAGCTTTCTTT
few,.,TRBV12-3/TRBV12-4,TRBJ2-3,CASSPGEPSTDTQYF,TGTGCCAGCAGTCCGGGGGAGCCATCCACAGATACGCAGTATTTT
.,.,TRBV19,TRBJ2-1,CASSILGPNEQFF,TGTGCCAGTAGTATATTGGGTCCGAATGAGCAGTTCTTC
many,TRBD1,TRBV28,TRBJ1-1,CASSPLRDRAFF,TGTGCCAGCAGCCCCCTCCGGGACAGAGCTTTCTTT
few,.,TRBV18,TRBJ1-2,CASSPDREYGYTF,TGTGCCAGCTCACCAGATAGGGAGTATGGCTACACCTTC
many,TRBD2,TRBV10-3,TRBJ2-3,CAISAGVEGDTQYF,TGTGCCATCTCAGCGGGAGTGGAGGGAGATACGCAGTATTTT
.,.,TRBV6-1,TRBJ1-2,CASSEAGGRVTF,TGTGCCAGCAGTGAAGCTGGGGGCAGGGTAACCTTC
many,.,TRBV12-3/TRBV12-4,TRBJ1-4,CASRRLNEKLFF,TGTGCCAGCAGGCGCCTTAATGAAAAACTGTTTTTT
many,TRBD2,TRBV12-3/TRBV12-4,TRBJ2-1,CASSLARLAGLPNEQFF,TGTGCCAGCAGTTTAGCGCGTCTAGCGGGCTTGCCCAATGAGCAGTTCTTC
many,TRBD2,TRBV20-1,TRBJ2-5,CSASGSGTSGLQETQYF,TGCAGTGCTAGCGGTTCCGGGACTAGCGGCCTCCAAGAGACCCAGTACTTC
.,TRBD1,TRBV4-1,TRBJ1-1,CASSQSGTGAVFGAGAFF,TGCGCCAGCAGCCAATCAGGGACAGGGGCGGTTTTTGGGGCCGGGGCTTTCTTT
many,.,TRBV20-1,TRBJ1-1,CSARVRGGAMNTEAFF,TGCAGTGCTAGAGTAAGGGGCGGGGCGATGAACACTGAAGCTTTCTTT
many,TRBD2,TRBV27,TRBJ2-5,CASSPRAGGGETQYF,TGTGCCAGCAGTCCTCGAGCGGGAGGCGGAGAGACCCAGTACTTC
many,.,TRBV20-1,TRBJ2-1,CSAGRAESSYNEQFF,TGCAGTGCTGGGAGAGCCGAAAGCTCCTACAATGAGCAGTTCTTC
.,.,TRBV12-3/TRBV12-4,TRBJ2-1,CASSLPPDSPSSYNEQFF,TGTGCCAGCAGTCTACCGCCTGACAGCCCAAGCTCCTACAATGAGCAGTTCTTC
.,.,TRBV5-1,TRBJ2-7,CASSLGHPPYEQYF,TGCGCCAGCAGCTTGGGACACCCCCCCTACGAGCAGTACTTC
many,.,TRBV5-1,TRBJ2-3,CASRLGSSSFSDTQYF,TGCGCCAGCAGGCTGGGTTCTTCTAGTTTCTCAGATACGCAGTATTTT
many,.,TRBV12-3/TRBV12-4,TRBJ2-7,CASSSLDVQNTYEQYF,TGTGCCAGCAGTTCCCTGGACGTACAAAACACCTACGAGCAGTACTTC
many,.,TRBV29-1,TRBJ1-2,CSVVSGVGGYTF,TGCAGCGTTGTGTCAGGGGTCGGGGGCTACACCTTC
many,.,TRBV5-1,TRBJ2-1,CASSAPTVTSSYNEQFF,TGCGCCAGCAGCGCACCGACTGTTACAAGCTCCTACAATGAGCAGTTCTTC
many,TRBD1,TRBV12-3/TRBV12-4,TRBJ1-1,CASTNRRTGGMNTEAFF,TGTGCCAGCACCAACCGGCGGACAGGGGGGATGAACACTGAAGCTTTCTTT
few,TRBD2,TRBV27,TRBJ2-1,CASSLTSGRARAYNEQFF,TGTGCCAGCAGTTTAACTAGCGGGAGGGCCAGGGCCTACAATGAGCAGTTCTTC
many,TRBD1,TRBV5-1,TRBJ2-2,CASSLAGQSTGELFF,TGCGCCAGCAGCTTGGCGGGACAGTCCACCGGGGAGCTGTTTTTT
many,.,TRBV30,TRBJ2-1,CAWSVLYEQFF,TGTGCCTGGAGTGTACTATACGAGCAGTTCTTC
few,.,TRBV5-1,TRBJ2-7,CASSFTPDSSSYEQYF,TGCGCCAGCAGCTTTACCCCCGATTCGAGCTCCTACGAGCAGTACTTC
many,TRBD1,TRBV20-1,TRBJ1-5,CSASGQGLQPQHF,TGCAGTGCCTCGGGACAGGGGCTGCAGCCCCAGCATTTT
many,.,TRBV7-9,TRBJ1-1,CASSLGRQRNSEAFF,TGTGCCAGCAGCTTAGGTCGGCAGAGGAACTCTGAAGCTTTCTTT
.,TRBD2,TRBV11-2,TRBJ2-1,CASSLAGLGIYNEQFF,TGTGCCAGCAGCTTAGCCGGACTAGGGATCTACAATGAGCAGTTCTTC
many,.,TRBV7-2,TRBJ1-1,CASSLRFDRGTEAFF,TGTGCCAGCAGCTTAAGGTTTGACCGAGGGACTGAAGCTTTCTTT